The sequence of this T cell receptor (beta chain) was determined in a study of blood T cells in healthy people across ages. Each sample provided at least 5 micrograms of extracted total RNA. Together with a sample-barcoded 5' primer, a J-beta primer mix was included in a second PCR lasting roughly 6 to 12 cycles. A 12-random-nucleotide template-switch adaptor tagged each cDNA molecule. TCRdb re-analysed the 5' RACE reads in MiXCR, keeping a single row per CDR3 protein. The sample yields approximately 360,000 distinct CDR3 sequences, 45% to 60% seen once. The study, taken as a whole, reports: PBMCs went unsorted, and a conclusive naive versus antigen-experienced comparison was therefore prevented.

In the case of this clonotype: Its target is unknown.

Material: blood. This TCR derives from a man aged 55-75 years in good health.

This chain's CDR3 is CASSQVRTLNTGELFF. The DNA of the CDR3 is TGTGCCAGCAGCCAAGTTCGGACATTGAACACCGGGGAGCTGTTTTTT. The chain uses TRBV3-1 and TRBJ2-2; tentative D call: TRBD1 (5 bases). V was trimmed by 1 base and J by 1 base, leaving 10 bases between them. The CDR3 runs to 16 residues. The germline CDR1 and CDR2 sequences are LGHDT and YNNKEL (reference sequence).